This T cell receptor beta chain was obtained from a study of blood T cell repertoires in COVID-19. Across about two dozen US areas, participants ranged in age from about 18 to 100 years. Produced via immunoSEQ multiplex PCR; TCRdb's table is partial and in-frame only. This sample carries under 250,000 clones, approximately 85% of them seen once, and the ten largest clones take approximately 8.2%. This receptor was obtained from a woman between 50 and 59 years old with acute COVID-19. Material: PBMCs or T cells enriched from blood (not recorded which).

Here the CDR3 reads CASSELDRGGGYTF. CDR3 DNA sequence: TGTGCCAGCAGTGAACTCGACAGGGGTGGTGGCTACACCTTC. V gene TRBV25-1 combines with J gene TRBJ1-2; 8 bases agree with TRBD1. V shed 2 bases, J shed 7 bases, and the junction held 6 bases outside the gene matches. Germline V CDR1 and CDR2: MGHDK, SYGVNS. The CDR3 sequence is 14 residues long.